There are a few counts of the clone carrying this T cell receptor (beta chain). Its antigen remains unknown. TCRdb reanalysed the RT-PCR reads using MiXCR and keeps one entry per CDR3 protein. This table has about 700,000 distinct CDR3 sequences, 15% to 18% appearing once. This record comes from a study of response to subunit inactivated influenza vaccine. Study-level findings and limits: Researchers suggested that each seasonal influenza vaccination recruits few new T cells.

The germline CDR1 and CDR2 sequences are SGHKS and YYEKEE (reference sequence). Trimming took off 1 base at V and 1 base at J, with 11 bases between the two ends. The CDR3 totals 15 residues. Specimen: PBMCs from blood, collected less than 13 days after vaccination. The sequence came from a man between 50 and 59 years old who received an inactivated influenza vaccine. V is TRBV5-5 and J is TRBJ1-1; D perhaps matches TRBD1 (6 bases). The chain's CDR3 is CASSLYGTQNTEAFF. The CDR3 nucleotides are TGTGCCAGCAGCTTGTATGGGACACAGAACACTGAAGCTTTCTTT.